This T cell receptor (beta chain) was observed in a study of blood T cell repertoires in COVID-19. Study-level background: The United States, Italy and Spain provided the acute and convalescent COVID-19 samples. Sample material is recorded as cDNA or gDNA derived from T cells, B-cell-depleted T cells, or PBMCs.

As originally analysed: Estimated nucleated cell counts came from reference gene primer amplification. Some clones are missing from TCRdb's copy, which holds only in-frame ones; the method was immunoSEQ multiplex PCR. That table furnishes V, J and clone size, whereas the DNA furnished D and trimming. The sample has hundreds of thousands of clones; 86% are singletons. This CDR3 has 15 residues. With 0 bases clipped from V and 4 bases from J, the junction kept 1 base outside the gene matches. The germline CDR1 and CDR2 sequences are SGHRS and YFSETQ. The sequencing sample was made of peripheral blood. This clonotype was sampled from a woman aged 25-40 years with active or convalescent COVID-19. This chain links TRBV5-1 with TRBJ2-1, with 10 nucleotides matching TRBD1. The CDR3 nucleotides read TGCGCCAGCAGCTTGGGACAGGGGGCATACAATGAGCAGTTCTTC. Translating it yields CASSLGQGAYNEQFF.